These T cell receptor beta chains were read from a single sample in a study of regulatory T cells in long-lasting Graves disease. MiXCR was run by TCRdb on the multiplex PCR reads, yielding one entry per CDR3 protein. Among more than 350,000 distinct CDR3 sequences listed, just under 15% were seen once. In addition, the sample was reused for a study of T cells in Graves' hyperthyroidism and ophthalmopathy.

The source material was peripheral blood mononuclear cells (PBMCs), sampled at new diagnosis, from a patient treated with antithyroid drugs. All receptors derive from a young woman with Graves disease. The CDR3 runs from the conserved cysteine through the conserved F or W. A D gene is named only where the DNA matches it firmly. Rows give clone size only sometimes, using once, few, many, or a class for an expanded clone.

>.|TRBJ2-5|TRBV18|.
CASSGGEKQETQYF
TGTGCCAGCTCCGGCGGAGAGAAACAAGAGACCCAGTACTTC
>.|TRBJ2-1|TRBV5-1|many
CASSPHREEGYEQFF
TGCGCCAGCAGCCCGCACAGGGAGGAAGGGTATGAGCAGTTCTTC
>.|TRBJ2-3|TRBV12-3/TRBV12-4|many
CASSATASTDTQYF
TGTGCCAGCAGTGCCACGGCCAGCACAGATACGCAGTATTTT
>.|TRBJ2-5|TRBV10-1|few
CASSEFGDPAQETQYF
TGCGCCAGCAGTGAGTTTGGCGACCCCGCACAAGAGACCCAGTACTTC
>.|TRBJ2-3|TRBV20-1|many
CSAEQVGTDTQYF
TGCAGTGCCGAACAGGTGGGCACAGATACGCAGTATTTT
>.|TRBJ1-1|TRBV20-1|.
CSARDTGSYTEAFF
TGCAGTGCTAGAGATACGGGCAGCTACACTGAAGCTTTCTTT
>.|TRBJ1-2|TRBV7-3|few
CASRPSRGQGYGYTF
TGTGCCAGCAGGCCGTCGCGGGGCCAGGGATATGGCTACACCTTC
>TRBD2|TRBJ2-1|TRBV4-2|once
CASSQGGLAASSYNEQFF
TGTGCCAGCAGCCAGGGGGGACTAGCGGCAAGCTCCTACAATGAGCAGTTCTTC
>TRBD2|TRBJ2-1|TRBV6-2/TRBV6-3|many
CASSPGGVSYNEQFF
TGTGCCAGCAGCCCTGGGGGGGTGTCCTACAATGAGCAGTTCTTC
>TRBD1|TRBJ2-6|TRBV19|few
CASSFGTGTSGANVLTF
TGTGCCAGTAGTTTCGGGACAGGGACCTCTGGGGCCAACGTCCTGACTTTC
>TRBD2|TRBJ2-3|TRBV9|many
CASSGLAGGPPDTQYF
TGTGCCAGCAGCGGACTAGCGGGAGGGCCCCCAGATACGCAGTATTTT
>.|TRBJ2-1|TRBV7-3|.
CASSLTSSGSSYNEQFF
TGTGCCAGCAGCTTAACGTCGAGCGGAAGCTCCTACAATGAGCAGTTCTTC
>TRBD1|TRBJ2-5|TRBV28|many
CASSLIGTGQETQYF
TGTGCCAGCAGTCTGATTGGGACAGGTCAAGAGACCCAGTACTTC
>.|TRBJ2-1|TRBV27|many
CASSFYGRSSYNEQFF
TGTGCCAGCAGTTTTTACGGACGATCCAGCTACAATGAGCAGTTCTTC
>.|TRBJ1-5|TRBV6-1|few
CASRGGAGNQPQHF
TGTGCCAGCAGGGGGGGGGCCGGCAATCAGCCCCAGCATTTT
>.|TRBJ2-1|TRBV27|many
CASSLVPSYNEQFF
TGTGCCAGCAGTTTAGTACCCTCCTACAATGAGCAGTTCTTC
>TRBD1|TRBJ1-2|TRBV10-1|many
CASPGQGSYGYTF
TGCGCCAGCCCGGGACAGGGGTCATACGGCTACACCTTC
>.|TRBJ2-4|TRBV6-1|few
CASSPRVVKQNIQYF
TGTGCCAGCAGCCCACGCGTAGTCAAGCAAAACATTCAGTACTTC
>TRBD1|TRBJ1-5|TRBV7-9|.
CASSLTGANQPQHF
TGTGCCAGCAGCCTAACAGGGGCCAATCAGCCCCAGCATTTT
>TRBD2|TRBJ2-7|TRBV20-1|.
CSAIVPGLGSYEQYF
TGCAGTGCCATTGTACCGGGACTAGGGTCCTACGAGCAGTACTTC
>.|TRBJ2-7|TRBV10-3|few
CAISESAAATGYEQYF
TGTGCCATCAGTGAGTCGGCGGCGGCGACGGGTTACGAGCAGTACTTC
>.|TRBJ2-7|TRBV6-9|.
CASSYGWQGGPYEQYF
TGTGCCAGCAGTTACGGCTGGCAGGGGGGTCCCTACGAGCAGTACTTC
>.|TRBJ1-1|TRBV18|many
CASSPGRSMNTEAFF
TGTGCCAGCTCACCTGGAAGGTCTATGAACACTGAAGCTTTCTTT
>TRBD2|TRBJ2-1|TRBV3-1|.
CASSQGARIAGPAEQFF
TGTGCCAGCAGCCAAGGGGCCCGGATAGCGGGCCCAGCTGAGCAGTTCTTC
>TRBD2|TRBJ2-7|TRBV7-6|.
CASSLALPGLYYEQYF
TGTGCCAGCAGCTTAGCCCTCCCGGGACTATACTACGAGCAGTACTTC
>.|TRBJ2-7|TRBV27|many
CASSPSLDTRSYEQYF
TGTGCCAGCAGTCCATCTCTAGACACTAGATCCTACGAGCAGTACTTC
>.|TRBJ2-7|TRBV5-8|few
CASSLESWTSSYEQYF
TGTGCCAGCAGCTTGGAGTCCTGGACTTCTTCCTACGAGCAGTACTTC
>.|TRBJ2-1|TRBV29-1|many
CSVETGRGTNNEQFF
TGCAGCGTTGAAACGGGGCGAGGTACCAATAATGAGCAGTTCTTC
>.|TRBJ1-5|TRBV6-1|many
CASSAKPPSSQPQHF
TGTGCCAGCAGTGCGAAACCACCCTCGTCTCAGCCCCAGCATTTT
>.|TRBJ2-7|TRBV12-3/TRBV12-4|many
CASSLEGRMGYEQYF
TGTGCCAGCAGTTTAGAAGGGCGGATGGGGTACGAGCAGTACTTC
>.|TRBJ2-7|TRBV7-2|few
CASSLVEVWTVAYEQYF
TGTGCCAGCAGCTTAGTAGAGGTGTGGACAGTAGCCTACGAGCAGTACTTC
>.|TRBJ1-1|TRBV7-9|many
CASSFRSGIGDEAFF
TGTGCCAGCAGCTTCCGATCAGGGATAGGGGATGAAGCTTTCTTT
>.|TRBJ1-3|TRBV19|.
CASRMGRSGSGNTIYF
TGTGCCAGTAGGATGGGACGGAGCGGCTCTGGAAACACCATATATTTT
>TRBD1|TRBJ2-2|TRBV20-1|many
CSVSTGTVNTGELFF
TGCAGTGTCTCCACCGGGACAGTAAACACCGGGGAGCTGTTTTTT
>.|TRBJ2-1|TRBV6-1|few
CASSDGGDYNEQFF
TGTGCCAGCAGTGACGGCGGGGACTACAATGAGCAGTTCTTC
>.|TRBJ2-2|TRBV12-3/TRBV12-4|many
CASSLRGTGELFF
TGTGCCAGCAGCTTGAGGGGAACCGGGGAGCTGTTTTTT
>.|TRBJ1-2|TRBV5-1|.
CASSPPGQGGCTF
TGCGCCAGCAGCCCCCCGGGGCAAGGTGGCTGCACCTTC
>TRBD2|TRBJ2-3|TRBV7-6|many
CASSLAFRTSASTDTQYF
TGTGCCAGCAGCTTAGCTTTTAGGACTAGCGCCAGCACAGATACGCAGTATTTT
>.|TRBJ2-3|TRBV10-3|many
CAISGLRAADTQYF
TGTGCCATCAGTGGACTGAGAGCAGCAGATACGCAGTATTTT
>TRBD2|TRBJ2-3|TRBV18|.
CASSQNPLRLAGSTDTQYF
TGTGCCAGCTCACAAAACCCCCTAAGGCTAGCGGGGAGCACAGATACGCAGTATTTT
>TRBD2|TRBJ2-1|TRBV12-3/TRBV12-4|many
CASSPRDYRIQFF
TGTGCCAGCAGCCCTCGGGACTACCGGATTCAGTTCTTC